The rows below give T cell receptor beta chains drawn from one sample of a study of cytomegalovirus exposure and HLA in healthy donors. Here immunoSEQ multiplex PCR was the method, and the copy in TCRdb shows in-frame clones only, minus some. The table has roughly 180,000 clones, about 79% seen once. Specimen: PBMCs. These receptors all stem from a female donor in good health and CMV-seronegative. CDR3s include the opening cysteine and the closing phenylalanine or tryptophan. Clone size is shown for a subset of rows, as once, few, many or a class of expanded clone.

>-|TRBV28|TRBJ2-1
CASSLSFEQFF
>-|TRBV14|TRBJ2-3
CASSQLFGLGEDTDTQYF
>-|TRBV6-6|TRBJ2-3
CASRDTGRATDTQYF
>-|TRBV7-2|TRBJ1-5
CASSTHRNQPQHF
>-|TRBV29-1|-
CSVVSMVSSYEQYF
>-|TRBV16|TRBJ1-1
CASSQLGQGAGEAFF
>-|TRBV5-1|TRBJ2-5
CASSLGQAATVETQYF
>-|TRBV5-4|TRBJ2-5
CASSLRETQYF
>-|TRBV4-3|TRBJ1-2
CASSQGLGGYTF
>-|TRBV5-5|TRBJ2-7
CASSLEGQSNYEQYF
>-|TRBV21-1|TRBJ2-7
CASSKGGRREQYF
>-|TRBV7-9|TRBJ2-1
CASRHSGGFYNEQFF
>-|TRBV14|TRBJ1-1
CASSYLQGFSISEAFF
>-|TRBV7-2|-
CASSFSGGVPYEQYF
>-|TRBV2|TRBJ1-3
CASVGAGNTIYF
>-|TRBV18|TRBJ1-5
CASSRDRGEHQPQHF
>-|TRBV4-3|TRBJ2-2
CASSPLGRGELFF
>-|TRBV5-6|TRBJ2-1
CASDFGGLALNEQFF
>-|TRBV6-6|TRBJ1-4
CASRPGTGGRNEKLFF
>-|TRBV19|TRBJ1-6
CATRGPSNSPLHF
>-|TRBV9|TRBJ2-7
CASSQTGLGEQYF
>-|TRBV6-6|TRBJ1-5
CASTYAGPQPQHF
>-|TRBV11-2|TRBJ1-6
CASGNNSPLHF
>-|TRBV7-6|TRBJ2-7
CASSLGEAGGLPYEQYF
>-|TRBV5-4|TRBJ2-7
CASSSSPGTGPYEQYF
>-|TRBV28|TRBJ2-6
CASSLSTATGANGLTF
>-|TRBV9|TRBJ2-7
CASSVGVGDRGLEQYF
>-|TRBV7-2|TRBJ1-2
CASSLEDIPRNGYTF
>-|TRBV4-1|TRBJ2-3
CASSQVGTSGADTQYF
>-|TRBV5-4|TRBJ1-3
CASSLDSSGNTIYF
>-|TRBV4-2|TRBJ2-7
CASSGLAVSYEQYF
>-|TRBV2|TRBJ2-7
CASRQGAGEQYF
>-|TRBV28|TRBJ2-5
CASSTRGGASQETQYF
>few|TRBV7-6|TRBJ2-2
CASSLRQRGTGELFF
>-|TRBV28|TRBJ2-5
CASSELTGNQETQYF
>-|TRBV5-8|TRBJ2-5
CASSLLGQGRETQYF
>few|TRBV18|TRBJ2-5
CASSTYQETQYF
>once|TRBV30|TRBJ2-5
CAWRAGRGSTQYF
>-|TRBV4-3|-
CASSQGLAGPYEQYF
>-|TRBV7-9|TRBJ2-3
CASSAWDRRTDTQYF
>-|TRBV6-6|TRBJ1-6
CASSKDRGNSPLHF
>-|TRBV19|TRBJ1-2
CASSDGQGYNYGYTF
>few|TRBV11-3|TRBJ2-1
CASSTTSEGEQFF
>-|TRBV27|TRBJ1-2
CASSLSGQPYGYTF
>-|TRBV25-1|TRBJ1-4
CASSDSTRAPGEKLFF
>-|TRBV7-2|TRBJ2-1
CAIPTPAGLVNNEQFF
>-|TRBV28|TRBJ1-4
CASSDRGRRATNEKLFF
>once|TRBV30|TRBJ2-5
CAWSVRSGETQYF